This section outlines one TCR beta chain sequence together with its context. Trimming cost V 7 bases and J 5 bases; bases outside gene matches: 8. Germline CDR1 reads LNHDA; CDR2 reads SQIVND (reference sequence). This CDR3 is built from 14 residues. Study processing details: Scientists estimated how many nucleated cells there were by amplifying reference gene primers. Profiling relied on immunoSEQ multiplex PCR, and the TCRdb table lists in-frame clones only, not all of them. V and J calls plus clone size are reproduced from that table; the DNA served to infer D and trimming. The repertoire includes some 530,000 clones, 88% of them detected once, and just over 8% sits in the top ten. The data were obtained in a study of blood T cell repertoires in COVID-19. For the study at large: The United States, Italy and Spain were the sources of the acute and convalescent COVID-19 samples. Sources were T cells, B-cell-depleted T cells, or PBMCs; the material itself was cDNA or gDNA.

This TCR derives from an older woman who had recovered from COVID-19. The sequenced sample consisted of PBMCs or T cells enriched from blood (not recorded which). The chain carries TRBV19 and TRBJ1-5; 7 positions agree with TRBD1. In DNA form, the CDR3 reads TGTGCCAGTAAGTTCCAGGGGGTGGATCAGCCCCAGCATTTT. Its protein is CASKFQGVDQPQHF. Full variable domain (rest looked up from reference TRBV19 and TRBJ1-5): DGGITQSPKYLFRKEGQNVTLSCEQNLNHDAMYWYRQDPGQGLRLIYYSQIVNDFQKGDIAEGYSVSREKKESFPLTVTSAQKNPTAFYLCASKFQGVDQPQHFGDGTRLSIL.